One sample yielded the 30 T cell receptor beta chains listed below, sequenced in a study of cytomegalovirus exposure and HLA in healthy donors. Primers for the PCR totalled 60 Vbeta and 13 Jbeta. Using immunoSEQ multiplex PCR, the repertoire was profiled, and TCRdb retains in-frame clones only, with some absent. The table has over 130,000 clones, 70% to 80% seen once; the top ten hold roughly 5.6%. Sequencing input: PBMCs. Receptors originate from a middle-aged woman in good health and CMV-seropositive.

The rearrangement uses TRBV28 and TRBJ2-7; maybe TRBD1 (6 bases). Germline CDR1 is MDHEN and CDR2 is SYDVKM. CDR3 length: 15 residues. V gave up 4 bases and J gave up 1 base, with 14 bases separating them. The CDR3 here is CASSSPWGQSYEQYF. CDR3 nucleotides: TGTGCCAGCAGTTCCCCGTGGGGGCAGTCCTACGAGCAGTACTTC.

The CDR3 nucleotides are TGCGCCAGCAGCTCTACTAGCGGGAGCGCTGAGCAGTTCTTC. Protein: CASSSTSGSAEQFF. This sequence joins TRBV5-1 and TRBJ2-1; 11 positions match TRBD2. Looked up from germline, CDR1 is SGHRS and CDR2 is YFSETQ. Trimming at V came to 3 bases and at J to 9 bases, leaving 5 bases not matched to a gene. This CDR3 region has 14 residues.

This CDR3 reads CAWGQGETQYF. The CDR3 DNA reads TGTGCCTGGGGACAGGGGGAGACCCAGTACTTC. This chain uses TRBV30 with TRBJ2-5; 9 nucleotides agree with TRBD1. Germline values: CDR1 GTSNPN, CDR2 SVGIG (reference sequence). The CDR3 loop spans 11 amino acids. The V gene end was trimmed by 5 bases and the J gene end by 5 bases; junction bases not matched to a gene: 0.

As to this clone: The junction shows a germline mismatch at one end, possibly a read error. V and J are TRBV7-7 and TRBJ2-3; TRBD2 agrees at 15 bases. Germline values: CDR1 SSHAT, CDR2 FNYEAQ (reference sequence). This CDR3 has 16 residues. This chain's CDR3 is CASSLGLAGGPGTQYF. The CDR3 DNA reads TGTGCTAGCAGCCTTGGACTAGCGGGAGGGCCAGGTACGCAGTATTTT.

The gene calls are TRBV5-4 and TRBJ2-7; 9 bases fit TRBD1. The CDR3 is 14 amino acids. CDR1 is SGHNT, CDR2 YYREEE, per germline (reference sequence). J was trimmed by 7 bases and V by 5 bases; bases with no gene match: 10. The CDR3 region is CASRMRTGEREQYF. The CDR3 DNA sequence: TGTGCCAGCAGAATGAGGACAGGGGAGAGGGAGCAGTACTTC.

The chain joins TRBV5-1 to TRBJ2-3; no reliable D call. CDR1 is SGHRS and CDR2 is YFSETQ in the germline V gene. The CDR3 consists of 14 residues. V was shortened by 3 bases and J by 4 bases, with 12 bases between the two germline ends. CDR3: CASSYLSEADTQYF. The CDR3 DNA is TGCGCCAGCAGCTACCTGAGTGAGGCAGATACGCAGTATTTT.

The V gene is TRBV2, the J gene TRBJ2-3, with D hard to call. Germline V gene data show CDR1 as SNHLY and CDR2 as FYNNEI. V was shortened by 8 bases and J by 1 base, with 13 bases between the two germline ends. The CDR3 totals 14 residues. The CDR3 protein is CASCRWAGTDTQYF. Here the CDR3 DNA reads TGTGCCAGCTGCCGATGGGCCGGCACAGATACGCAGTATTTT.

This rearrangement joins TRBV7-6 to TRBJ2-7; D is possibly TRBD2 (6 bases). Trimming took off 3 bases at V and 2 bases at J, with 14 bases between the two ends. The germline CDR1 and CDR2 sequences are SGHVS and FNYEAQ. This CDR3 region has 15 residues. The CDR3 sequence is CASSLIREATYEQYF. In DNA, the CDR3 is TGTGCCAGCAGCTTGATCAGGGAGGCGACCTACGAGCAGTACTTC. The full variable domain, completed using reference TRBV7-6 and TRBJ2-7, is GAGVSQSPRYKVTKRGQDVALRCDPISGHVSLYWYRQALGQGPEFLTYFNYEAQQDKSGLPNDRFSAERPEGSISTLTIQRTEQRDSAMYRCASSLIREATYEQYFGPGTRLTVT.

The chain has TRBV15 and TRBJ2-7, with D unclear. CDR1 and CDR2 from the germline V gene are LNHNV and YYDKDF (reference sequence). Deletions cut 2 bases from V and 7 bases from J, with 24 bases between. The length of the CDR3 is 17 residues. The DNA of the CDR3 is TGTGCCACCAGCAGACCCATCGGTGGGCCCCTATGGCCGGAGCAGTACTTC. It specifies CATSRPIGGPLWPEQYF.

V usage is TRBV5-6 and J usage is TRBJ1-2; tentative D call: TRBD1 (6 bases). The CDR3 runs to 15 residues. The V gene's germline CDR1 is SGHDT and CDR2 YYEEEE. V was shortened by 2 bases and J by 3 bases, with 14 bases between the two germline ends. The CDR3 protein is CASSFGGGQHYGYTF. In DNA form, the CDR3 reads TGTGCCAGCAGCTTTGGGGGTGGACAGCACTATGGCTACACCTTC.

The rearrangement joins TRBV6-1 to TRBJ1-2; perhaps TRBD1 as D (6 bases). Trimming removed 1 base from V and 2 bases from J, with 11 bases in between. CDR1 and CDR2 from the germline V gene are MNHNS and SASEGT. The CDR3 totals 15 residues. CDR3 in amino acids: CASSEVTGANYGYTF. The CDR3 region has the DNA TGTGCCAGCAGTGAAGTGACAGGAGCAAACTATGGCTACACCTTC.

DNA for the CDR3: TGTGCCAGCAGCCAAGCTAGTCTAGCGGGATATGGGGCCAACGTCCTGACTTTC. It yields the protein CASSQASLAGYGANVLTF. The chain combines TRBV4-2 with TRBJ2-6, with 9 positions matching TRBD2. Per germline, CDR1 LGHNA and CDR2 YNFKEQ. This CDR3 region has 18 residues. V was pared by 1 base and J by 3 bases, with 7 bases of the junction left unmatched.

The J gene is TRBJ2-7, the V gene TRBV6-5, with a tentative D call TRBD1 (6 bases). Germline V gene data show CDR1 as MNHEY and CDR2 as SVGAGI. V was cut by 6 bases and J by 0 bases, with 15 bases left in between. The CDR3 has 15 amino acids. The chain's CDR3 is CASRDYRASSYEQYF. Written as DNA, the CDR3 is TGTGCCAGCAGAGATTACAGGGCCAGCTCCTACGAGCAGTACTTC.

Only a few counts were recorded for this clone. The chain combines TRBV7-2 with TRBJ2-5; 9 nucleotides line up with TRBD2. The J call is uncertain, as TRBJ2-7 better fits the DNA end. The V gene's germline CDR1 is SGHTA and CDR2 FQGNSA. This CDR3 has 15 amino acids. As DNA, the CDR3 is TGTGCCAGCAGCCCCGGGGCTAGCGGGAATTACGAGCAGTACTTC. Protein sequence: CASSPGASGNYEQYF.

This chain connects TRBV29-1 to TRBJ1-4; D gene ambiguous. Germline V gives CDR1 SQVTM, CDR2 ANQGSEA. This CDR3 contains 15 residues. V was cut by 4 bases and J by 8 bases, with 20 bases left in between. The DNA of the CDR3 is TGCAGCGTTGCTGTCGTAGGCGTAGGAGAGGAAAAACTGTTTTTT. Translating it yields CSVAVVGVGEEKLFF.

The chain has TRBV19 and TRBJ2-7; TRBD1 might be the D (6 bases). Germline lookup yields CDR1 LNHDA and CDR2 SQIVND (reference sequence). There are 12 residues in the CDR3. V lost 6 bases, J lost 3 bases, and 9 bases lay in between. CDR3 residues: CASRDRHYEQYF. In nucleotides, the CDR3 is TGTGCCAGTAGGGACAGACACTACGAGCAGTACTTC.

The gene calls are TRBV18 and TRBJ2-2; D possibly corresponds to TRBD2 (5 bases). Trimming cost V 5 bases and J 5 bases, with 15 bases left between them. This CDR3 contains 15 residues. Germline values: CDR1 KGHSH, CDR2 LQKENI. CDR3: CASSSTVSGTGELFF. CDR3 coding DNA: TGTGCCAGCTCATCGACGGTATCGGGGACCGGGGAGCTGTTTTTT.

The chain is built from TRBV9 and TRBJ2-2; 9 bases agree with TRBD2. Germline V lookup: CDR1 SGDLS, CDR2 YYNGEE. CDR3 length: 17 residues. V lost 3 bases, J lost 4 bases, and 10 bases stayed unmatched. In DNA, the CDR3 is TGTGCCAGCAGCGAGGGGATAGCGGGAGTCGGCACCGGGGAGCTGTTTTTT. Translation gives CASSEGIAGVGTGELFF.

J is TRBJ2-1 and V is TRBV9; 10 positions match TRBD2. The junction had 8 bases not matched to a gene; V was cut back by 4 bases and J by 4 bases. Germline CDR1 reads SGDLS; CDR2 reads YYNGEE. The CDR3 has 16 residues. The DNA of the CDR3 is TGTGCCAGCAGCCCCCCCGGACTAGCGGAATACAATGAGCAGTTCTTC. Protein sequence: CASSPPGLAEYNEQFF.

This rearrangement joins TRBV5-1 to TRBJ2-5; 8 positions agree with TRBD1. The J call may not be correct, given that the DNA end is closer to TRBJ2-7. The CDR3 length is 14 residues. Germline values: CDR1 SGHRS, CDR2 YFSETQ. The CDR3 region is CASSLVNRGDEQYF. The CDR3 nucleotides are TGCGCCAGCAGCTTGGTCAACAGGGGGGACGAGCAGTACTTC.

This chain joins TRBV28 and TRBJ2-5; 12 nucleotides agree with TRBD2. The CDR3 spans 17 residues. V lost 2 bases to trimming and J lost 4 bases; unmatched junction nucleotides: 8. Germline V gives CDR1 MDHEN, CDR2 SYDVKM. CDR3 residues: CASSLPRLAGGPETQYF. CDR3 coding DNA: TGTGCCAGCAGTTTACCCCGGCTAGCGGGAGGGCCAGAGACCCAGTACTTC.

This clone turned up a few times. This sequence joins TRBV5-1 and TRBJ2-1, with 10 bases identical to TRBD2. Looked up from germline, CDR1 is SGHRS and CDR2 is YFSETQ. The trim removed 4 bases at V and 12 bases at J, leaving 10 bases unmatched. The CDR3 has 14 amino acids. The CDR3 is CASSTTTSGNGQFF. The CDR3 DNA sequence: TGCGCCAGCAGCACCACCACTAGCGGGAACGGGCAGTTCTTC.

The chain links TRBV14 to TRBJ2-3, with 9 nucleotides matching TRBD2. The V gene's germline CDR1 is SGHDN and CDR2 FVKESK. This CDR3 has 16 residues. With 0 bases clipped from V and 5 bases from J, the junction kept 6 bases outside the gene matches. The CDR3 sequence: CASSQDPGLARDTQYF. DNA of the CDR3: TGTGCCAGCAGCCAAGATCCCGGACTAGCGCGAGATACGCAGTATTTT.

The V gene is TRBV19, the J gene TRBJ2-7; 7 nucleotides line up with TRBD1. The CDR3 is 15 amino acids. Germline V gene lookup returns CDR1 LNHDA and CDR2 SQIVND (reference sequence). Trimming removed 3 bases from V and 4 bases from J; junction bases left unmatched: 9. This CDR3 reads CASSIIWDSRYEQYF. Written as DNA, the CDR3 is TGTGCCAGTAGTATTATATGGGACAGTCGGTACGAGCAGTACTTC. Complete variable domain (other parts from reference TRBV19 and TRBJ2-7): DGGITQSPKYLFRKEGQNVTLSCEQNLNHDAMYWYRQDPGQGLRLIYYSQIVNDFQKGDIAEGYSVSREKKESFPLTVTSAQKNPTAFYLCASSIIWDSRYEQYFGPGTRLTVT.

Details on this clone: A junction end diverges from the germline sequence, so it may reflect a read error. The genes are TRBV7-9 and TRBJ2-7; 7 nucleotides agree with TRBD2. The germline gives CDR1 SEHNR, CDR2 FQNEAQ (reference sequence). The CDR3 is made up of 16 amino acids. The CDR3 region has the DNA TGTTCCAGCAGTTTATTAGGCGGGAGTATCCCCGACGAGCAGTACTTC. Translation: CSSSLLGGSIPDEQYF.

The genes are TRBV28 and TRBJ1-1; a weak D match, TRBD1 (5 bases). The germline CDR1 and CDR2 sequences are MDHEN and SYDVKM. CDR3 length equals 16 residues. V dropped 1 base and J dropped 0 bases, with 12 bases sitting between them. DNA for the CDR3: TGTGCCAGCAGTTTATCCGGGGGACGCATGAACACTGAAGCTTTCTTT. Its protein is CASSLSGGRMNTEAFF.

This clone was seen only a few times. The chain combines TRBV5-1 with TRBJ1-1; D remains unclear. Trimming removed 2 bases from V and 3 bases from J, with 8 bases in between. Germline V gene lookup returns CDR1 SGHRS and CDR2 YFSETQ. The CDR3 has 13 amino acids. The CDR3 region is CASSLEEDTEAFF. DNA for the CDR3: TGCGCCAGCAGCTTAGAAGAGGACACTGAAGCTTTCTTT.

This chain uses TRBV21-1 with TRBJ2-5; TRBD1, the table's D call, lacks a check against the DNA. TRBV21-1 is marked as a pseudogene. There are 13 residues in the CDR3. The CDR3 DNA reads TGTGCCAGCAGCCCCCAGGGGCCTAAGACCCAGTACTTC. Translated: CASSPQGPKTQYF.

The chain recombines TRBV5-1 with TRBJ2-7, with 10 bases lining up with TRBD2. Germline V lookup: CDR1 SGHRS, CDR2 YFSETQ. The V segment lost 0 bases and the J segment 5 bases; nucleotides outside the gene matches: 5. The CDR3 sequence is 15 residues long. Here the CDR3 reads CASSLVASGSHEQYF. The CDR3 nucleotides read TGCGCCAGCAGCTTGGTGGCTAGCGGGAGTCACGAGCAGTACTTC.

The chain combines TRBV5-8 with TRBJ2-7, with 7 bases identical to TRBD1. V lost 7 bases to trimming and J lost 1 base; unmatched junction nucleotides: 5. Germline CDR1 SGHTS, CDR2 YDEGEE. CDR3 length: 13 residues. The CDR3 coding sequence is TGTGCCAGCGTTTCGGGACAGTCCTACGAGCAGTACTTC. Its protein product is CASVSGQSYEQYF.